The 14 T cell receptor beta chains below all came from one sample that was sequenced in a study of human T cells and chemical hapten exposure. Time point defined: patch test 2, 6 weeks after DPC sensitization. Treatment given: therapeutic diphenylcyclopropenone sensitization with weekly scalp DPC. From the RACE reads, TCRdb called clonotypes with MiXCR, one entry per CDR3 protein. Found here are 27,000 or so distinct CDR3 sequences, 7.5% to 10% of them singletons; the top ten hold under 8.5%. Material: whole blood, obtained in connection with sensitization to the hapten diphenylcyclopropenone (DPC). The source of these receptors is a man between 25 and 39 years old with alopecia areata. Some clones in this sample may be carry-over from other donors' samples.

The chain employs TRBV20-1 and TRBJ2-1; TRBD2 matches 14 bases. V dropped 5 bases and J dropped 6; count of bases not matched to a gene: 3. The CDR3 contains 14 residues. CDR1 is DFQATT, CDR2 SNEGSKA, per germline (reference sequence). The CDR3 nucleotides are TGCAGTGCTCGGACTAGCGGGAGGCCCAATGAGCAGTTCTTC. It encodes CSARTSGRPNEQFF.

Points on this clonotype: This sequence may be a read error, since a much larger clone differs from it by one base. This chain joins TRBV2 and TRBJ1-1; no definite D call. Germline CDR1 is SNHLY and CDR2 is FYNNEI. The CDR3 spans 13 residues. The CDR3 loop reads CARSGQPNTEAFF. For the CDR3, the DNA is TGTGCCCGCAGTGGCCAGCCGAACACTGAAGCTTTCTTT.

This clonotype was detected many times. The chain uses TRBV19 and TRBJ2-1, with 7 bases fitting TRBD1. Looked up from germline, CDR1 is LNHDA and CDR2 is SQIVND (reference sequence). The trim removed 5 bases at V and 6 bases at J, leaving 13 bases unmatched. There are 16 residues in the CDR3. CDR3 sequence reads: CASSSPTGRGVNEQFF. CDR3 coding DNA: TGTGCCAGTAGTTCACCGACAGGGCGTGGGGTCAATGAGCAGTTCTTC.

This clonotype appeared a few times. CDR3 sequence (DNA): TGTGCCAGCAGCCCAGAAGGAGGGGGCTATGGCTACACCTTC. It yields the protein CASSPEGGGYGYTF. This sequence joins TRBV11-3 and TRBJ1-2, with a tentative D call TRBD1 (6 bases). Trimming left V 5 bases short and J 4 bases short, with 14 bases between. The germline CDR1 and CDR2 sequences are SGHNT and YENEEA. The CDR3 totals 14 residues.

This clonotype was found many times. This CDR3 reads CASSPPTGTHYSGANVLTF. DNA of the CDR3: TGTGCCAGCTCACCCCCGACAGGGACCCACTACTCTGGGGCCAACGTCCTGACTTTC. The rearrangement uses TRBV18 and TRBJ2-6, with 7 positions matching TRBD1. The ends lost 3 bases at V and 0 bases at J; junction bases unmatched: 11. Germline values: CDR1 KGHSH, CDR2 LQKENI. The CDR3 has 19 amino acids.

The CDR3 protein is CASSVWDRNYEQYF. DNA for the CDR3: TGTGCCAGCAGCGTATGGGACCGGAACTACGAGCAGTACTTC. The gene calls are TRBV7-6 and TRBJ2-7, with D possibly being TRBD1 or TRBD2 (5 bases each). This CDR3 spans 14 amino acids. CDR1 SGHVS and CDR2 FNYEAQ come from the germline V gene. V was shortened by 5 bases and J by 3 bases, with 14 bases between the two germline ends.

This clonotype was found a few times. This sequence joins TRBV7-2 and TRBJ1-4; TRBD1 aligns across 8 bases. The CDR3 has 15 residues. Trimming removed 4 bases from V and 7 bases from J; junction bases left unmatched: 8. Germline V gene data show CDR1 as SGHTA and CDR2 as FQGNSA. The CDR3 protein is CASSSRTGTAEKLFF. The DNA of the CDR3 is TGTGCCAGCAGCTCCCGGACAGGGACGGCTGAAAAACTGTTTTTT. The variable domain in full, completed from reference TRBV7-2 and TRBJ1-4, reads GAGVSQSPSNKVTEKGKDVELRCDPISGHTALYWYRQSLGQGLEFLIYFQGNSAPDKSGLPSDRFSAERTGGSVSTLTIQRTQQEDSAVYLCASSSRTGTAEKLFFGSGTQLSVL.

V and J are TRBV24-1 and TRBJ2-3; D is tentatively TRBD1 or TRBD2 (5 bases each). The V gene lost 2 bases and the J gene lost 4 bases, with 15 bases spanning the gap. Germline CDR1 is KGHDR and CDR2 is SFDVKD. This CDR3 region has 16 residues. CDR3 sequence: CATSDSGPPGADTQYF. CDR3 in DNA: TGTGCCACCAGTGATTCGGGGCCTCCTGGGGCAGATACGCAGTATTTT.

The table lists this clonotype with many counts. V gene TRBV12-3 or TRBV12-4 combines with J gene TRBJ2-1; 8 bases are shared with TRBD2. The trim removed 3 bases at V and 5 bases at J, leaving 12 bases unmatched. This CDR3 spans 17 amino acids. The CDR3 region is CASSLAPGGDFDNEQFF. In DNA, the CDR3 is TGTGCCAGCAGTTTGGCCCCGGGGGGGGACTTCGACAATGAGCAGTTCTTC.

The genes are TRBV29-1 and TRBJ2-3; no firm D call. Trimming cost V 3 bases and J 4 bases, with 14 bases left between them. Looked up from germline, CDR1 is SQVTM and CDR2 is ANQGSEA. This CDR3 comprises 14 residues. CDR3 sequence (DNA): TGCAGCGTTGAGGATGGCCTTCGTGCAGATACGCAGTATTTT. Amino acids: CSVEDGLRADTQYF.

In its sample, this clonotype was seen many times. The chain combines TRBV6-2 or TRBV6-3 with TRBJ1-4; 7 positions match TRBD1. Losses at the gene ends were 5 bases for V and 11 bases for J; bases not matched to a gene: 5. CDR1 is MNHEY, CDR2 SVGEGT, per germline. This CDR3 is 12 amino acids long. The CDR3 region has the DNA TGTGCCAGCAGTATGACAGGGATCAAACTGTTTTTT. Translated, it gives CASSMTGIKLFF.

This clonotype was counted ten times or more. The CDR3 DNA reads as TGTGCCAGCAGTGAAGCGCTTCGACAGGGCAATCAGCCCCAGCATTTT. This sequence encodes CASSEALRQGNQPQHF. The chain couples TRBV6-1 to TRBJ1-5, with a possible D match to TRBD1 (6 bases). V lost 0 bases, J lost 2 bases, and 11 bases lay in between. The CDR3 loop spans 16 amino acids. CDR1 and CDR2 from the germline V gene are MNHNS and SASEGT.

This clonotype is classed as medium-sized. The genes are TRBV12-3 or TRBV12-4 and TRBJ2-6, with D unresolved. The CDR3 is 14 residues long. Trimming cost V 4 bases and J 0 bases, with 4 bases left between them. CDR3 sequence reads: CASSSFSGANVLTF. The CDR3, as DNA: TGTGCCAGCAGTTCTTTCTCTGGGGCCAACGTCCTGACTTTC.

The CDR3 loop reads CASSKGTAEAFF. CDR3 in DNA: TGTGCCAGCAGCAAGGGGACAGCTGAAGCTTTCTTT. The rearrangement links TRBV21-1 to TRBJ1-1; TRBD1 is the table's D call, not checked against the DNA. TRBV21-1 is flagged as a pseudogene. The CDR3 sequence is 12 residues long.